Listed below are T cell receptor beta chains from one sample, sequenced in a study of cytomegalovirus exposure and HLA in healthy donors. TCRdb keeps only in-frame clones here, not all; method: immunoSEQ multiplex PCR. The sample shows 85,000 to 120,000 clones, 75% of them seen only once. Source material: PBMCs. These receptors originate from a man aged 40-50 years in good health and CMV-seronegative. Both conserved end residues are part of each CDR3. D genes are given only for firm matches. Not every row has a clone size; where given, it reads once, few, many or a size class.

abundance	v_gene	j_gene	d_gene	CDR3aa	CDR3nt
NA	TRBV7-6	TRBJ2-3	TRBD2	CASSSGLAGGTDTQYF	TGTGCCAGCAGCTCGGGCTTAGCGGGGGGTACAGATACGCAGTATTTT
NA	TRBV15	TRBJ2-1	TRBD2	CATSRDLSGGRNEQFF	TGTGCCACCAGCAGGGACCTTAGCGGGGGTAGGAATGAGCAGTTCTTC
NA	TRBV4-2	TRBJ1-6	TRBD1	CASSQESGGVWYSPLHF	TGTGCCAGCAGCCAAGAGTCAGGGGGCGTCTGGTATTCACCCCTCCACTTT
few	TRBV15	TRBJ1-2	NA	CATSYTGSPYGYTF	TGTGCCACCAGCTACACAGGTTCGCCCTATGGCTACACCTTC
NA	TRBV6-1	TRBJ2-7	NA	CASREPGGGDYEQYF	TGTGCCAGCAGGGAGCCGGGAGGGGGCGACTACGAGCAGTACTTC
NA	TRBV5-1	TRBJ2-7	TRBD2	CASSLGTSGVYFYEQYF	TGCGCCAGCAGCTTGGGGACTAGCGGGGTCTATTTCTACGAGCAGTACTTC
NA	TRBV2	TRBJ1-2	NA	CASSETGLASNYGYTF	TGTGCCAGCAGTGAAACAGGGCTGGCTTCTAACTATGGCTACACCTTC
once	TRBV19	TRBJ1-2	NA	CASSIDRESIYGYTF	TGTGCCAGTAGTATAGATCGAGAAAGTATCTATGGCTACACCTTC
NA	TRBV19	TRBJ2-7	NA	CASQQGHEQYF	TGTGCCAGTCAGCAGGGCCACGAGCAGTACTTC
NA	TRBV4-2	TRBJ2-1	NA	CASSQLRYNEQFF	TGTGCCAGCAGCCAACTACGATACAATGAGCAGTTCTTC
NA	TRBV13	TRBJ2-1	TRBD2	CASSPHLTSGGVGEQFF	TGTGCCAGCAGCCCCCACCTGACTAGCGGGGGGGTTGGTGAGCAGTTCTTC
NA	TRBV7-2	TRBJ2-3	NA	CASSLSVGVSTDTQYF	TGTGCCAGCAGCTTATCCGTCGGGGTGAGCACAGATACGCAGTATTTT
NA	TRBV6-1	TRBJ2-1	TRBD1	CASSAGRDRWSQQFF	TGTGCCAGCAGTGCAGGACGGGACAGGTGGTCGCAGCAGTTCTTC
NA	TRBV5-1	TRBJ2-7	TRBD2	CASSLATSGPYEQYF	TGCGCCAGCAGCTTGGCGACTAGCGGGCCCTACGAGCAGTACTTC
NA	TRBV7-9	TRBJ1-2	TRBD1	CASSPTGVSYGYTF	TGTGCCAGCTCGCCGACAGGGGTCAGCTATGGCTACACCTTC
NA	TRBV27	TRBJ1-1	NA	CASSFGGYTEAFF	TGTGCCAGCAGTTTCGGCGGCTACACTGAAGCTTTCTTT
few	TRBV11-1	TRBJ2-1	TRBD2	CASSLEASGVNEQFF	TGTGCCAGCAGCTTAGAGGCTAGCGGGGTAAATGAGCAGTTCTTC
NA	TRBV6-1	TRBJ2-7	TRBD1	CASRRQGPPYEQYF	TGTGCCAGCCGGAGACAGGGGCCGCCCTACGAGCAGTACTTC
NA	TRBV14	TRBJ1-1	TRBD1	CASSQDGRQGTEAFF	TGTGCCAGCAGCCAAGACGGCCGACAGGGCACTGAAGCTTTCTTT
once	TRBV5-1	TRBJ1-2	TRBD1	CASSLGQGIIYGYTF	TGCGCCAGCAGCTTAGGACAGGGTATCATCTATGGCTACACCTTC
once	TRBV13	TRBJ2-1	NA	CASSLLTGPLHEQFF	TGTGCCAGCAGCCTTTTAACAGGACCACTGCATGAGCAGTTCTTC
few	TRBV10-2	TRBJ2-2	TRBD1	CASSESRDRSNTGELFF	TGCGCCAGCAGTGAGTCCCGGGACAGGAGTAACACCGGGGAGCTGTTTTTT
NA	TRBV2	TRBJ2-7	TRBD1	CTSNIQGAHEQYF	TGTACCAGCAATATACAGGGGGCTCACGAGCAGTACTTC
NA	TRBV6-5	TRBJ2-1	NA	CASSYSSGYNEQFF	TGTGCCAGCAGTTACTCTAGTGGCTACAATGAGCAGTTCTTC
few	TRBV6-1	TRBJ1-1	NA	CASSWDIAEAFF	TGTGCCAGCAGTTGGGACATTGCTGAAGCTTTCTTT
NA	TRBV9	TRBJ2-2	NA	CASSSGSQGRELFF	TGTGCCAGCAGCTCGGGGTCCCAAGGCCGGGAGCTGTTTTTT
NA	TRBV10-2	TRBJ2-3	NA	CASSDGGRGLSTDTQYF	TGCGCCAGCAGTGACGGGGGGCGGGGATTAAGCACAGATACGCAGTATTTT
NA	TRBV5-1	TRBJ2-7	NA	CASSFNRAGSYEQYF	TGCGCCAGCAGCTTCAACAGGGCAGGGTCCTACGAGCAGTACTTC
NA	TRBV15	TRBJ2-3	TRBD1	CATSRDQGAGSTQYF	TGTGCCACCAGCAGAGATCAGGGGGCAGGGAGTACGCAGTATTTT
NA	TRBV6-5	TRBJ2-7	NA	CASTSGPGQGEQYF	TGTGCCAGCACTTCCGGACCGGGTCAGGGCGAGCAGTACTTC
NA	TRBV6-1	TRBJ2-4	NA	CASSAPGDCVQYF	TGTGCCAGCAGTGCCCCGGGTGACTGCGTTCAGTACTTC
NA	TRBV5-1	TRBJ1-2	TRBD1	CASSFDLQGLNGYTF	TGCGCCAGCAGCTTTGACCTACAGGGGCTGAATGGCTACACCTTC
few	TRBV18	TRBJ2-1	TRBD2	CASSPGKGPGLAIYNEQFF	TGTGCCAGCTCACCGGGGAAGGGACCGGGACTAGCTATCTACAATGAGCAGTTCTTC
few	TRBV2	TRBJ1-6	TRBD1	CASSESRTGALHF	TGTGCCAGCAGTGAATCGCGGACAGGGGCCCTCCACTTT
NA	TRBV15	TRBJ2-1	NA	CATSPGGANSNEQFF	TGTGCCACCAGCCCAGGTGGGGCCAACTCCAATGAGCAGTTCTTC
NA	TRBV6-1	TRBJ2-7	NA	CASTPRTGGSYEQYF	TGTGCCAGCACACCGCGAACCGGGGGCTCCTACGAGCAGTACTTC
NA	TRBV7-2	TRBJ2-7	TRBD1	CASSSGTGEFEQYF	TGTGCCAGCAGCTCCGGGACAGGGGAGTTCGAGCAGTACTTC
NA	TRBV6-1	TRBJ1-1	NA	CASREVIEAFF	TGTGCCAGCAGGGAAGTCATTGAAGCTTTCTTT
NA	TRBV18	TRBJ2-1	TRBD1	CASSPGQGSHNEQFF	TGTGCCAGCTCGCCCGGACAGGGGAGCCACAATGAGCAGTTCTTC
NA	TRBV25-1	TRBJ1-6	NA	CASGLSSYNSPLHF	TGTGCCAGCGGGCTGAGCTCCTATAATTCACCCCTCCACTTT
NA	TRBV6-6	TRBJ2-1	NA	CASSRTEGEQFF	TGTGCCAGCAGTAGGACTGAGGGAGAGCAGTTCTTC